A single sample gave rise to the 9 T cell receptor beta chains below, sequenced in a study of T cell repertoires in cytomegalovirus infection. TCRdb independently ran MiXCR on the reads; one entry per CDR3 protein. The data contain hundreds of thousands of distinct CDR3 sequences, roughly 10% of them singletons. The sequencing sample was made of PBMCs. Receptor source: a human donor in good health (CMV status not recorded). Some clones in this sample may be carry-over from other donors' samples.

This clonotype has a count of ten or more. The V and J genes are TRBV6-2 or TRBV6-3 and TRBJ1-2; D is unclear. This CDR3 spans 14 amino acids. Per the germline V gene, CDR1 is MNHEY and CDR2 is SVGEGT. Trimming pared 2 bases from V and 0 bases from J, leaving 7 bases between. DNA of the CDR3: TGTGCCAGCAGTTACGGAACAACTAACTATGGCTACACCTTC. It translates to CASSYGTTNYGYTF.

The table lists this clonotype with a few counts. The chain links TRBV14 to TRBJ2-1, with 11 bases matching TRBD2. This CDR3 spans 16 amino acids. Looked up from germline, CDR1 is SGHDN and CDR2 is FVKESK. The J segment lost 8 bases and the V segment lost 5 bases, leaving 11 bases of the junction unmatched. The CDR3: CASSVLAGGARDEQFF. The CDR3 DNA follows: TGTGCCAGCAGCGTCCTAGCGGGAGGCGCGAGGGATGAGCAGTTCTTC.

This clonotype was observed many times. The chain employs TRBV5-5 and TRBJ2-7; D gene uncertain. Trimming removed 2 bases from V and 2 bases from J, with 2 bases in between. Germline lookup yields CDR1 SGHKS and CDR2 YYEKEE (reference sequence). The length of the CDR3 is 11 residues. The CDR3 sequence: CASSFTYEQYF. DNA for the CDR3: TGTGCCAGCAGCTTTACCTACGAGCAGTACTTC.

In this sample, this clonotype turned up many times. The rearrangement links TRBV7-2 to TRBJ2-2; tentatively, D is TRBD1 or TRBD2 (6 bases each). This CDR3 is built from 14 residues. CDR1 SGHTA and CDR2 FQGNSA come from the germline V gene. Trimming removed 5 bases at V and 7 bases at J, with 14 bases between. This CDR3 is CASSPLGGGGELFF. The CDR3 bases are TGTGCCAGCAGCCCCCTCGGGGGCGGCGGGGAGCTGTTTTTT.

This chain joins TRBV6-5 and TRBJ2-2, with 7 bases lining up with TRBD1. The V gene's germline CDR1 is MNHEY and CDR2 SVGAGI. J lost 4 bases, V lost 2 bases, and 4 bases had no gene match. This CDR3 region has 15 residues. The CDR3 nucleotides read TGTGCCAGCAGTTACGACAGGGACGGCACCGGGGAGCTGTTTTTT. It translates to CASSYDRDGTGELFF.

This clonotype was seen only a few times. The chain couples TRBV20-1 to TRBJ1-5, with a tentative D call TRBD1 (6 bases). From germline, CDR1 is DFQATT and CDR2 SNEGSKA (reference sequence). The CDR3 runs to 21 residues. V lost 1 base and J 0 bases, leaving 28 bases between the germline ends. CDR3 protein: CSARGSEVGGRRYYSNQPQHF. CDR3 nucleotides: TGCAGTGCTAGAGGGTCAGAGGTAGGGGGGCGGAGGTATTATAGCAATCAGCCCCAGCATTTT.

The CDR3 bases are TGTGCCAGCAGGGAACAGGGAGCGGGAGAGACCCAGTACTTC. Encoded protein: CASREQGAGETQYF. V and J are TRBV27 and TRBJ2-5; D may be TRBD1 or TRBD2 (6 bases each). The V gene's germline CDR1 is MNHEY and CDR2 SMNVEV (reference sequence). The CDR3 runs 14 residues. Trimming removed 6 bases at V and 4 bases at J, with 15 bases between.

Many counts were recorded for this clonotype. The chain recombines TRBV20-1 with TRBJ1-3; no firm D call. The length of the CDR3 is 12 residues. V shed 6 bases and J shed 7 bases, with 13 bases lying between them. The germline CDR1 and CDR2 sequences are DFQATT and SNEGSKA (reference sequence). The CDR3 protein is CSATPEGNTIYF. Written as DNA, the CDR3 is TGCAGTGCCACCCCGGAAGGCAACACCATATATTTT.

This clonotype was recorded many times. The chain recombines TRBV2 with TRBJ2-3; no firm D call. This CDR3 spans 14 amino acids. Germline loops: CDR1 SNHLY, CDR2 FYNNEI. V shed 1 base and J shed 1 base, with 6 bases lying between them. CDR3: CASSEGVGTDTQYF. The CDR3 bases are TGTGCCAGCAGTGAAGGAGTGGGCACAGATACGCAGTATTTT.